This T cell receptor (beta chain) originates from a study of regulatory T cells in long-lasting Graves disease. This clonotype was detected ten times or more. This sample's time point: newly diagnosed GD, antithyroid drugs for less than 3 months. Making the TCR library involved RNA that had been extracted from PBMCs. CDR3-region Arm-PCR and iRepertoire HTBI primers produced the TCR beta libraries. TCRdb re-called the multiplex PCR reads through MiXCR, storing one row per CDR3 protein. The sample yields about 530,000 distinct CDR3 sequences, about 15% seen once. The data also belong to a second study, concerning T cells in Graves' hyperthyroidism and ophthalmopathy. That study reports: Investigators excluded patients with uncontrolled infection, other autoimmune disease, pregnancy or lactation. Expanded thyroid clonotypes (above 0.001) were mostly also found in blood.

The sample in question was peripheral blood mononuclear cells (PBMCs), obtained at new diagnosis, from a patient treated with antithyroid drugs. This clonotype was sampled from a woman between 40 and 65 years old with Graves disease.

The chain's CDR3 is CASSEEGRDYGYTF. CDR3 DNA sequence: TGTGCCAGCAGTGAAGAGGGTAGGGACTATGGCTACACCTTC. V usage is TRBV6-1 and J usage is TRBJ1-2; no firm D call. The CDR3 runs to 14 residues. Trimming removed 1 base from V and 3 bases from J, with 9 bases in between. In germline, CDR1 is MNHNS, CDR2 SASEGT.